These 5 T cell receptor beta chains came from one sample sequenced in a study of blood T cells in healthy people across ages. PCR was performed a second time for 7 to 11 cycles using a sample-barcoded 5' primer and a J-beta primer mix. TCRdb reanalysed the 5' RACE reads using MiXCR and keeps one entry per CDR3 protein. The sample carries about 760,000 distinct CDR3 sequences, 25% recorded once. These data also formed part of another study, on T cells of mothers and their children.

The specimen was blood. The receptors derive from a boy aged 10-17 years in good health.

CDR3 residues: CASSLSLAGEAEVINEQFF. The CDR3 bases are TGTGCCAGCAGTTTATCCCTAGCGGGAGAGGCCGAGGTGATCAATGAGCAGTTCTTC. The chain has TRBV12-3 or TRBV12-4 and TRBJ2-1; 10 bases align to TRBD2. V lost 2 bases, J lost 6 bases, and 16 bases stayed unmatched. This CDR3 contains 19 residues.

This clonotype came up once. The V gene is TRBV6-6, the J gene TRBJ2-5, with D uncertain. Between the trimmed V and J ends, which lost 2 bases and 5 bases, there was a span of 12 bases. The CDR3 contains 14 residues. Germline CDR1 and CDR2: MNHNY and SVGAGI (reference sequence). CDR3 protein: CASSYATPGETQYF. CDR3 DNA sequence: TGTGCCAGCAGTTACGCCACTCCCGGGGAGACCCAGTACTTC.

This clonotype showed up just a few times. The CDR3 loop reads CASSLTGQPQETQYF. DNA of the CDR3: TGTGCCAGCAGCTTAACAGGGCAACCCCAAGAGACCCAGTACTTC. The rearrangement links TRBV7-2 to TRBJ2-5, with D possibly being TRBD1 (6 bases). This CDR3 comprises 15 residues. Germline V lookup: CDR1 SGHTA, CDR2 FQGNSA. V was clipped by 2 bases and J by 1 base, with 11 bases between them.

The chain combines TRBV20-1 with TRBJ1-4, with unresolved D. V shed 1 base and J shed 13 bases, with 13 bases lying between them. The CDR3 runs to 12 residues. CDR1 DFQATT and CDR2 SNEGSKA come from the germline V gene (reference sequence). CDR3 loop: CSARVGRDSLFF. The CDR3, as DNA: TGCAGTGCTAGAGTTGGGAGGGATTCACTGTTTTTT.

The V call is TRBV4-1, the J call TRBJ1-1; possibly TRBD1 for D (5 bases). Germline V gene lookup returns CDR1 MGHRA and CDR2 YSYEKL. CDR3 length: 14 residues. With 6 bases removed from V and 1 base from J, the gap between germline ends came to 12 bases. Here the CDR3 DNA reads TGCGCCAGCAGGGCCCGGGGCACGAACACTGAAGCTTTCTTT. Its translation is CASRARGTNTEAFF.